The TCR beta chain described here comes from a study of T cell repertoires in cytomegalovirus infection. Study-level background: Public TCR beta signature analysis indicated the presence of both CMV infection and matching HLA type.

Study-level results: The cumulative frequency of public TCR beta families identified carriers of CMV plus the relevant HLA. Dominating the ex vivo response were TCR beta clonotypes that were CMV-specific and HLA-C-restricted.

Details on this clonotype: Its antigen is still unknown.

The CDR3 covers 15 residues. Germline trimming cut 5 bases from V and 6 bases from J; bases unmatched to any gene: 15. Germline V CDR1 and CDR2: DFQATT, SNEGSKA (reference sequence). TCRdb analysed the reads with MiXCR anew, one entry per CDR3 protein. The sample holds 450,000 to 650,000 distinct CDR3 sequences; roughly 29% are singletons and the top ten take about 12%. The sequence came from a human donor in good health (CMV status not recorded). Some clones in this sample may be carry-over from other donors' samples. Sequencing was performed on PBMCs. The J gene is TRBJ2-7, the V gene TRBV20-1, with 8 bases aligning to TRBD1. The CDR3 loop reads CSAATQTGEIGEQYF. CDR3 DNA sequence: TGCAGTGCTGCAACACAGACAGGGGAGATTGGCGAGCAGTACTTC.